The next 2 T cell receptor beta chains were all read from a single sample in a study of T cell changes during pregnancy in multiple sclerosis (dated by TCRdb to the late 2010s). The library was obtained by the immunoSEQ multiplex PCR assay. TCRdb's version of the immuneACCESS table is confined to in-frame rearrangements and falls short of the full clone set. An unresolved V gene accounts for under half of the shortfall where checked; the remainder is of unknown origin. Within this sample are around 17,000 clones, with around 95% of them counted one time only. The top ten constitute 0.89% of the sample. The sequences come from peripheral blood, collected in the third trimester of pregnancy. These receptors all stem from a female donor with multiple sclerosis, enrolled in a pregnancy study.

This rearrangement joins TRBV5-1 to TRBJ2-1, with D possibly TRBD2 on 6 matching bases. Germline loops: CDR1 SGHRS, CDR2 YFSETQ. Trimming took off 5 bases at V and 5 bases at J, with 17 bases between the two ends. The CDR3 is made up of 15 amino acids. The CDR3 DNA reads as TGCGCCAGCAGGTCTGGAGGGGCTGTAAACAATGAGCAGTTCTTC. It is translated as CASRSGGAVNNEQFF.

This chain links TRBV5-1 with TRBJ2-1; 7 bases align to TRBD1. This CDR3 contains 14 residues. In germline, CDR1 is SGHRS, CDR2 YFSETQ. Trimming took 3 bases from V and 8 from J; bases not matched to a gene: 8. In nucleotides, the CDR3 is TGCGCCAGCAGCTCGACAGGGATTAGAGATGAGCAGTTCTTC. Protein sequence: CASSSTGIRDEQFF.